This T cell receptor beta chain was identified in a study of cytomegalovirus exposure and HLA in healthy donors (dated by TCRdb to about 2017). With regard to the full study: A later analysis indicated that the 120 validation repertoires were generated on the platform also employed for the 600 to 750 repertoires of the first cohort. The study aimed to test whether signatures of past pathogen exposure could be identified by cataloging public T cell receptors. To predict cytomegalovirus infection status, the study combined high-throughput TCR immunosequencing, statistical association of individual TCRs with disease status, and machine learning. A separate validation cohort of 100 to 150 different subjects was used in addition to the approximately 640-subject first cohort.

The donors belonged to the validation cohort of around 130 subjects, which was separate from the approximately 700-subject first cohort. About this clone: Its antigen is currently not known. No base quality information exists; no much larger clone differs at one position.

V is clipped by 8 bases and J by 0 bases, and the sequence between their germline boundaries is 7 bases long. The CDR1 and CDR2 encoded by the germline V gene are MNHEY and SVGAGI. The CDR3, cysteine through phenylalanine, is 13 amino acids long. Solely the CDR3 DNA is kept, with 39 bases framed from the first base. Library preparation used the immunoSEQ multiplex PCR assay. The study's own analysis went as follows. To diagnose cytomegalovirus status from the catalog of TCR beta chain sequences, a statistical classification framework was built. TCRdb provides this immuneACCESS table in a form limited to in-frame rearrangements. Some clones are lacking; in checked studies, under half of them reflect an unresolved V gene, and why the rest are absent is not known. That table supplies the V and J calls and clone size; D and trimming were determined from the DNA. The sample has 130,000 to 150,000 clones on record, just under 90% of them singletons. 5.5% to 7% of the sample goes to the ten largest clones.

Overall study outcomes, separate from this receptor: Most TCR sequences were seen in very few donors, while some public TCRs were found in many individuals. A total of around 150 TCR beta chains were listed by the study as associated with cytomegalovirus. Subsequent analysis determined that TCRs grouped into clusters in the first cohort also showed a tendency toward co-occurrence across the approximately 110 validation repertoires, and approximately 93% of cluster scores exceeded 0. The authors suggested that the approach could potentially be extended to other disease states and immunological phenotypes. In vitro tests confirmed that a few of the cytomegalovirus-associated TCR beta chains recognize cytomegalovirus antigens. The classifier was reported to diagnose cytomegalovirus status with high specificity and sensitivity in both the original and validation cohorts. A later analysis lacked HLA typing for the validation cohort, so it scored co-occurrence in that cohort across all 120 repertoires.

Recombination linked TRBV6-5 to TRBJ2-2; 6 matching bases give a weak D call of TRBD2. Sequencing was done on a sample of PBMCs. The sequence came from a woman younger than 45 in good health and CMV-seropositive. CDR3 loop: CASGLTNTGELFF. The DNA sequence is TGTGCCAGCGGACTAACGAACACCGGGGAGCTGTTTTTT.